The 30 T cell receptor beta chains given below trace back to one sample, sequenced in a study of T cells in localized non-small cell lung cancer. Measured with immunoSEQ multiplex PCR; TCRdb has only the in-frame clones, and not every one. The data contain 31,000 or so clones, around nine tenths of them singletons. Sequenced material: peripheral blood, taken before any cancer treatment. Receptor source: a female donor older than 55 with stage I lung adenocarcinoma.

This clone came up once. The rearrangement links TRBV4-2 to TRBJ2-7; possible D gene TRBD2, 6 bases. Germline V gene lookup returns CDR1 LGHNA and CDR2 YNFKEQ. V shed 0 bases and J shed 2 bases, with 14 bases lying between them. The CDR3 is made up of 16 amino acids. CDR3 sequence: CASSQDRGGTPYEQYF. The CDR3 nucleotides are TGTGCCAGCAGCCAAGATAGGGGCGGGACTCCCTACGAGCAGTACTTC.

J is TRBJ2-7 and V is TRBV6-6; 7 bases map to TRBD2. Looked up from germline, CDR1 is MNHNY and CDR2 is SVGAGI (reference sequence). This CDR3 spans 14 amino acids. Unmatched junction bases numbered 6, after V lost 5 bases and J lost 2 bases. The CDR3 spells CASSPREVTYEQYF. In nucleotides, the CDR3 is TGTGCCAGCAGTCCCCGGGAGGTTACCTACGAGCAGTACTTC.

The chain recombines TRBV5-4 with TRBJ2-2; 10 bases map to TRBD2. Germline lookup yields CDR1 SGHNT and CDR2 YYREEE (reference sequence). The CDR3 has 14 residues. After removal of 4 bases from V and 7 bases from J, the junction contained 4 bases not matched to a gene. The CDR3 nucleotides are TGTGCCAGCAGCACCACTAGCGGGGTCGGGGAGCTGTTTTTT. Protein sequence: CASSTTSGVGELFF. Combining the CDR3 with reference TRBV5-4 and TRBJ2-2 gives the whole variable domain ETGVTQSPTHLIKTRGQQVTLRCSSQSGHNTVSWYQQALGQGPQFIFQYYREEENGRGNFPPRFSGLQFPNYSSELNVNALELDDSALYLCASSTTSGVGELFFGEGSRLTVL.

The gene calls are TRBV28 and TRBJ1-1; tentatively, D is TRBD1 (5 bases). V was clipped by 4 bases and J by 8 bases, with 11 bases between them. CDR1 and CDR2 from the germline V gene are MDHEN and SYDVKM. The CDR3 has 12 amino acids. As DNA, the CDR3 is TGTGCCAGCAGTTGGGACCCCTTGGAAGCTTTCTTT. Translating it yields CASSWDPLEAFF.

The genes are TRBV5-1 and TRBJ2-1, with 7 bases that match TRBD2. V lost 2 bases and J lost 6; bases outside the gene matches: 5. CDR1 is SGHRS and CDR2 is YFSETQ in the germline V gene. The CDR3 sequence is 14 residues long. This chain's CDR3 is CASSFTSDVNEQFF. The DNA for the CDR3 is TGCGCCAGCAGCTTCACTAGCGACGTCAATGAGCAGTTCTTC. The full variable domain, with the rest looked up from reference TRBV5-1 and TRBJ2-1, is KAGVTQTPRYLIKTRGQQVTLSCSPISGHRSVSWYQQTPGQGLQFLFEYFSETQRNKGNFPGRFSGRQFSNSRSEMNVSTLELGDSALYLCASSFTSDVNEQFFGPGTRLTVL.

The V call is TRBV30, the J call TRBJ1-2; no clear D. This CDR3 is built from 11 residues. V was trimmed by 0 bases and J by 8 bases, leaving 7 bases between them. Germline assignment: CDR1 GTSNPN and CDR2 SVGIG (reference sequence). CDR3 sequence reads: CAWSVGVGYTF. DNA of the CDR3: TGTGCCTGGAGTGTAGGCGTCGGCTACACCTTC.

The chain has TRBV30 and TRBJ2-5; D gene ambiguous. Trimming removed 3 bases at V and 7 bases at J, with 15 bases between. Germline assignment: CDR1 GTSNPN and CDR2 SVGIG (reference sequence). This CDR3 comprises 13 residues. CDR3 residues: CAWRDAVKRTQYF. CDR3 in DNA: TGTGCCTGGAGAGACGCAGTCAAGAGGACCCAGTACTTC.

The chain recombines TRBV6-4 with TRBJ2-3; maybe TRBD2 (6 bases). Trimming took 6 bases from V and 2 from J, leaving 12 bases between them. The germline CDR1 and CDR2 sequences are MRHNA and SNTAGT. The CDR3 is 14 residues long. This chain's CDR3 is CASSPGTHTDTQYF. The CDR3 DNA is TGTGCCAGCAGCCCCGGGACTCACACAGATACGCAGTATTTT.

This clone was seen more than once but under ten times. The chain employs TRBV6-1 and TRBJ1-2; weak D call: TRBD1 (6 bases). Per germline, CDR1 MNHNS and CDR2 SASEGT. The CDR3 covers 13 residues. Trimming stripped 2 bases from V and 5 bases from J, with 9 bases between. The CDR3 spells CASSETGTYGYTF. CDR3 sequence (DNA): TGTGCCAGCAGTGAAACAGGGACGTATGGCTACACCTTC.

The chain is built from TRBV5-8 and TRBJ2-3; 11 nucleotides match TRBD1. CDR3 length: 16 amino acids. V gave up 0 bases and J gave up 2 bases; unmatched junction bases: 2. The V gene's germline CDR1 is SGHTS and CDR2 YDEGEE. The CDR3 region has the DNA TGTGCCAGCAGCTTGGGCGGACAGGGGGCCACAGATACGCAGTATTTT. This codes for CASSLGGQGATDTQYF.

V is TRBV2 and J is TRBJ2-7; 8 bases line up with TRBD1. Germline loops: CDR1 SNHLY, CDR2 FYNNEI. The CDR3 loop spans 13 amino acids. The J segment lost 3 bases and the V segment lost 4 bases, leaving 2 bases of the junction unmatched. In DNA form, the CDR3 reads TGTGCCAGCAGTGGACAGGGGCTCTACGAGCAGTACTTC. Amino acids: CASSGQGLYEQYF.

This clone was seen a handful of times. This chain joins TRBV30 and TRBJ2-1; D remains ambiguous. Looked up from germline, CDR1 is GTSNPN and CDR2 is SVGIG (reference sequence). V lost 2 bases and J 4 bases, leaving 9 bases between the germline ends. The CDR3 totals 13 residues. This chain's CDR3 is CAWSSLGYNEQFF. The CDR3 DNA reads as TGTGCCTGGAGTTCTCTGGGATACAATGAGCAGTTCTTC. Looking up the rest from reference TRBV30 and TRBJ2-1 gives the full variable domain: SQTIHQWPATLVQPVGSPLSLECTVEGTSNPNLYWYRQAAGRGLQLLFYSVGIGQISSEVPQNLSASRPQDRQFILSSKKLLLSDSGFYLCAWSSLGYNEQFFGPGTRLTVL.

The chain couples TRBV19 to TRBJ2-7, with D maybe TRBD1 (5 bases). From germline, CDR1 is LNHDA and CDR2 SQIVND (reference sequence). This CDR3 region has 13 residues. The V end was cut by 7 bases, the J end by 3 bases, with 13 bases between. The CDR3 nucleotides read TGTGCCAGTAACCTGCACAGGTTCTACGAGCAGTACTTC. Protein product: CASNLHRFYEQYF.

The rearrangement joins TRBV6-5 to TRBJ1-5; D perhaps matches TRBD1 (5 bases). Per the germline V gene, CDR1 is MNHEY and CDR2 is SVGAGI. The length of the CDR3 is 15 residues. V was trimmed by 2 bases and J by 0 bases, leaving 8 bases between them. CDR3 in amino acids: CASSYGRDSNQPQHF. For the CDR3, the DNA is TGTGCCAGCAGTTACGGCAGGGATAGCAATCAGCCCCAGCATTTT.

In regard to this clone: The same CDR3 also results from other DNA sequences found in this sample. This chain links TRBV2 with TRBJ1-5; D perhaps matches TRBD1 (6 bases). With 9 bases removed from V and 7 bases from J, the gap between germline ends came to 19 bases. Germline V gives CDR1 SNHLY, CDR2 FYNNEI. This CDR3 is built from 14 residues. CDR3 coding DNA: TGTGCCAGTAGACCGGGGGCGGGGGGGCAGCCCCAGCATTTT. This encodes CASRPGAGGQPQHF.

The chain recombines TRBV6-6 with TRBJ1-4; D is ambiguous. This CDR3 region has 16 residues. V was shortened by 0 bases and J by 10 bases, with 18 bases between the two germline ends. CDR1 MNHNY and CDR2 SVGAGI come from the germline V gene (reference sequence). CDR3 region: CASSYSIGSRGLKLFF. The DNA of the CDR3 is TGTGCCAGCAGTTACTCTATAGGCTCCCGGGGTTTAAAACTGTTTTTT.

The chain is built from TRBV4-3 and TRBJ2-1, with D possibly called TRBD1 or TRBD2 (5 bases each). This CDR3 has 11 amino acids. In germline, CDR1 is LGHNA, CDR2 YSLEER. V lost 5 bases and J lost 9, with 8 bases in between. CDR3 protein: CASSEGPEQFF. The CDR3, as DNA: TGCGCCAGCAGCGAGGGACCTGAGCAGTTCTTC.

The chain links TRBV28 to TRBJ2-2, with a possible D match to TRBD1 (6 bases). V lost 6 bases, J lost 1 base, and 12 bases lay in between. In germline, CDR1 is MDHEN, CDR2 SYDVKM. This CDR3 contains 15 residues. In nucleotides, the CDR3 is TGTGCCAGCAGGGGGCAGGGGAGGAACACCGGGGAGCTGTTTTTT. Amino acids: CASRGQGRNTGELFF.

Comments on this clone: The conserved final phenylalanine or tryptophan is absent from the CDR3, which likely points to a read error. The chain carries TRBV7-2 and TRBJ2-7; TRBD2 aligns across 9 bases. Germline assignment: CDR1 SGHTA and CDR2 FQGNSA. The trim removed 4 bases at V and 3 bases at J, leaving 7 bases unmatched. The CDR3 runs 15 residues. The DNA for the CDR3 is TGTGCCAGCAGCTGGCTAGCGGGATCATACTACGAGCAGTACTCC. It encodes CASSWLAGSYYEQYS.

This rearrangement joins TRBV7-9 to TRBJ1-1, with a possible D match to TRBD1 (5 bases). The CDR3 spans 14 residues. V was clipped by 5 bases and J by 1 base, with 11 bases between them. CDR1 and CDR2 (germline): SEHNR, FQNEAQ (reference sequence). CDR3: CASSTGTENTEAFF. The CDR3 DNA sequence: TGTGCCAGCAGCACCGGGACGGAGAACACTGAAGCTTTCTTT.

The V and J genes are TRBV19 and TRBJ1-1, with D possibly being TRBD1 (6 bases). CDR3 length: 14 amino acids. Deletions cut 5 bases from V and 0 bases from J, with 10 bases between. Germline values: CDR1 LNHDA, CDR2 SQIVND (reference sequence). This chain's CDR3 is CASSGQYMNTEAFF. For the CDR3, the DNA is TGTGCCAGTAGTGGACAGTATATGAACACTGAAGCTTTCTTT.

V gene TRBV18 combines with J gene TRBJ2-3; tentative D call: TRBD2 (6 bases). Germline V CDR1 and CDR2: KGHSH, LQKENI. The CDR3 totals 11 residues. V dropped 10 bases and J dropped 4 bases, with 9 bases sitting between them. For the CDR3, the DNA is TGTGCCACCTCGGGGGCAGATACGCAGTATTTT. Its translation is CATSGADTQYF.

The V gene is TRBV30, the J gene TRBJ1-1, with D tentatively TRBD1 (6 bases). V dropped 0 bases and J dropped 5 bases, with 13 bases sitting between them. The length of the CDR3 is 14 residues. CDR1 and CDR2 (germline): GTSNPN, SVGIG (reference sequence). DNA for the CDR3: TGTGCCTGGAGTGTATTAGCAGGGGAGACTGAAGCTTTCTTT. Translation: CAWSVLAGETEAFF.

The chain links TRBV7-9 to TRBJ1-1, with 9 bases that match TRBD1. J lost 4 bases, V lost 1 base, and 13 bases had no gene match. Germline V gene data show CDR1 as SEHNR and CDR2 as FQNEAQ (reference sequence). The CDR3 runs 18 residues. This CDR3 is CASSLGLQGAGAGTEAFF. CDR3 coding DNA: TGTGCCAGCAGCTTAGGGTTACAGGGGGCAGGGGCCGGCACTGAAGCTTTCTTT. Full variable domain (remainder filled in from reference TRBV7-9 and TRBJ1-1): DTGVSQNPRHKITKRGQNVTFRCDPISEHNRLYWYRQTLGQGPEFLTYFQNEAQLEKSRLLSDRFSAERPKGSFSTLEIQRTEQGDSAMYLCASSLGLQGAGAGTEAFFGQGTRLTVV.

The V and J genes are TRBV19 and TRBJ2-5, with 11 bases lining up with TRBD2. V dropped 5 bases and J dropped 5; count of bases not matched to a gene: 10. CDR3 size: 16 residues. In germline, CDR1 is LNHDA, CDR2 SQIVND (reference sequence). The CDR3 DNA is TGTGCCAGTAGTCACGTGGCTAGCGGGAGGTACGAGACCCAGTACTTC. Protein: CASSHVASGRYETQYF.

V gene TRBV2 combines with J gene TRBJ1-1; possibly TRBD1 for D (6 bases). The CDR3 sequence is 14 residues long. V dropped 6 bases and J dropped 3 bases, with 14 bases sitting between them. Germline lookup yields CDR1 SNHLY and CDR2 FYNNEI. The CDR3 region has the DNA TGTGCCAGCAGCCTCGACTACAGGGACACTGAAGCTTTCTTT. It specifies CASSLDYRDTEAFF.

DNA for the CDR3: TGTGCCAGCAGCTTGAAGGGCAGGGAGAATGAGCAGTTCTTC. Protein product: CASSLKGRENEQFF. The chain combines TRBV5-8 with TRBJ2-1, with D perhaps matching TRBD1 or TRBD2 (5 bases each). This CDR3 is 14 amino acids long. Germline V gives CDR1 SGHTS, CDR2 YDEGEE. Trimming took 1 base from V and 7 from J, leaving 12 bases between them.

For this clone: Other DNA variants within this sample encode the same CDR3. The V call is TRBV7-8, the J call TRBJ2-6; 9 nucleotides align to TRBD1. V gave up 3 bases and J gave up 1 base; unmatched junction bases: 7. The CDR3 is 18 amino acids. The germline V gene has CDR1 SGHVS and CDR2 FQNEAQ. CDR3 bases: TGTGCCAGCAGCTTGGGGGCCGGGACAGGGTCTGGGGCCAACGTCCTGACTTTC. This gives the protein CASSLGAGTGSGANVLTF.

The genes are TRBV30 and TRBJ2-1; 10 bases fit TRBD2. Germline values: CDR1 GTSNPN, CDR2 SVGIG (reference sequence). This CDR3 is built from 17 residues. Trimming took 7 bases from V and 1 from J; bases not matched to a gene: 13. The CDR3 DNA is TGTGCCTCTATGCCTAGGGCTAGCGGGAGTTCCTACAATGAGCAGTTCTTC. Its protein is CASMPRASGSSYNEQFF.

The CDR3: CASRPRQGGGYTF. CDR3 DNA: TGTGCCAGCAGACCAAGACAGGGTGGGGGCTACACCTTC. The gene calls are TRBV6-5 and TRBJ1-2; 7 positions match TRBD1. Unmatched junction bases numbered 9, after V lost 6 bases and J lost 8 bases. This CDR3 has 13 amino acids. Germline V gives CDR1 MNHEY, CDR2 SVGAGI.